Presented here are 29 T cell receptor beta chains from one specimen sequenced in a study of technical replicates of blood from a handful of donors. The assay was immunoSEQ multiplex PCR, and TCRdb's table has in-frame clones only and misses some. There are over 50,000 clones in the sample; about 89% occur only once, and around 5.2% lies in the top ten. The sample consisted of PBMCs. The receptors shown here come from a human donor in good health. Some clones in this sample may be carry-over from other donors' samples.

This chain links TRBV7-2 with TRBJ2-1; 11 bases line up with TRBD2. This CDR3 contains 18 residues. Per the germline V gene, CDR1 is SGHTA and CDR2 is FQGNSA. The trim removed 0 bases at V and 7 bases at J, leaving 11 bases unmatched. The CDR3 nucleotides read TGTGCCAGCAGCTTAGCGTATCTCAGACTAGCGGGAAAGAATGAGCAGTTCTTC. Amino acids: CASSLAYLRLAGKNEQFF.

This clone was seen just once. The V gene is TRBV4-3, the J gene TRBJ1-4; D is unclear. The CDR3 contains 16 residues. Germline V gene sequence: CDR1 LGHNA, CDR2 YSLEER. Trimming took off 2 bases at V and 0 bases at J, with 10 bases between the two ends. This CDR3 is CASSQYRIATNEKLFF. The CDR3 nucleotides are TGCGCCAGCAGCCAATACAGAATAGCAACTAATGAAAAACTGTTTTTT.

The chain combines TRBV6-6 with TRBJ1-1, with TRBD1 matching 10 bases. This CDR3 contains 15 residues. The germline CDR1 and CDR2 sequences are MNHNY and SVGAGI (reference sequence). V lost 6 bases and J lost 6; bases outside the gene matches: 10. The CDR3 spells CASSNLGQGGAEAFF. DNA of the CDR3: TGTGCCAGCAGCAACCTCGGACAGGGGGGCGCTGAAGCTTTCTTT.

This clone was seen more than once but under ten times. This chain joins TRBV2 and TRBJ1-1; D not certain. Trimming pared 2 bases from V and 1 base from J, leaving 5 bases between. Germline loops: CDR1 SNHLY, CDR2 FYNNEI. The CDR3 totals 13 residues. In DNA form, the CDR3 reads TGTGCCAGCAGTGAAAACAGGAACACTGAAGCTTTCTTT. It yields the protein CASSENRNTEAFF.

With respect to this clone: The same CDR3 arises from other DNA sequences in this sample as well. The V gene is TRBV7-9, the J gene TRBJ1-2; tentatively, D is TRBD1 (6 bases). The CDR3 extends over 11 amino acids. V was pared by 5 bases and J by 8 bases, with 9 bases between. Germline V gives CDR1 SEHNR, CDR2 FQNEAQ (reference sequence). For the CDR3, the DNA is TGTGCCAGCAGCCCAGGGGTCGGCTACACCTTC. Amino acids: CASSPGVGYTF.

The gene calls are TRBV11-1 and TRBJ2-5; D might be TRBD2 (7 bases). Germline CDR1 reads SGHAT; CDR2 reads FQDESV (reference sequence). This CDR3 contains 15 residues. V was cut by 5 bases and J by 4 bases, with 17 bases left in between. The CDR3 nucleotides read TGTGCCAGCAGCCCAGAGGGGGGGCTGGGAGAGACCCAGTACTTC. It codes for CASSPEGGLGETQYF.

The J gene is TRBJ2-7, the V gene TRBV7-9, with D possibly being TRBD1 (6 bases). The germline CDR1 and CDR2 sequences are SEHNR and FQNEAQ (reference sequence). The CDR3 loop spans 14 amino acids. Trimming removed 2 bases at V and 7 bases at J, with 15 bases between. In DNA form, the CDR3 reads TGTGCCAGCAGCTTACTAGAAGCAGGGGAGGAGCAGTACTTC. It encodes CASSLLEAGEEQYF.

The rearrangement uses TRBV9 and TRBJ2-1, with TRBD2 matching 9 bases. Germline V gene data show CDR1 as SGDLS and CDR2 as YYNGEE. The CDR3 sequence is 13 residues long. Trimming took 3 bases from V and 9 from J; bases not matched to a gene: 4. The CDR3 loop reads CASSAAGGGEQFF. CDR3 coding DNA: TGTGCCAGCAGCGCCGCGGGGGGGGGTGAGCAGTTCTTC.

This clone was observed a few times. The V call is TRBV15, the J call TRBJ1-5; 7 bases line up with TRBD1. J was trimmed by 6 bases and V by 1 base; bases with no gene match: 6. CDR1 is LNHNV, CDR2 YYDKDF, per germline (reference sequence). CDR3 length equals 15 residues. The CDR3 region has the DNA TGTGCCACCAGCAGAGTGTCACAGGGGACTCAGCCCCAGCATTTT. This codes for CATSRVSQGTQPQHF. Full variable domain (missing parts from reference TRBV15 and TRBJ1-5): DAMVIQNPRYQVTQFGKPVTLSCSQTLNHNVMYWYQQKSSQAPKLLFHYYDKDFNNEADTPDNFQSRRPNTSFCFLDIRSPGLGDTAMYLCATSRVSQGTQPQHFGDGTRLSIL.

This chain links TRBV5-4 with TRBJ1-3, with D tentatively TRBD1 (5 bases). Trimming cost V 6 bases and J 0 bases, with 22 bases left between them. The CDR3 extends over 18 amino acids. From germline, CDR1 is SGHNT and CDR2 YYREEE (reference sequence). The CDR3 region is CASIFPKDTVSSGNTIYF. CDR3 sequence (DNA): TGTGCCAGCATTTTTCCAAAGGACACAGTGAGCTCTGGAAACACCATATATTTT.

The gene calls are TRBV7-9 and TRBJ2-7; D unclear. CDR3 size: 17 residues. V dropped 7 bases and J dropped 2 bases, with 24 bases sitting between them. The germline CDR1 and CDR2 sequences are SEHNR and FQNEAQ (reference sequence). CDR3 DNA: TGTGCCAGCACCGCCCGCGTCCTGGAGAGCAATACCTACGAGCAGTACTTC. This translates into CASTARVLESNTYEQYF. The full variable domain, with the rest looked up from reference TRBV7-9 and TRBJ2-7, is DTGVSQNPRHKITKRGQNVTFRCDPISEHNRLYWYRQTLGQGPEFLTYFQNEAQLEKSRLLSDRFSAERPKGSFSTLEIQRTEQGDSAMYLCASTARVLESNTYEQYFGPGTRLTVT.

This chain links TRBV6-5 with TRBJ1-3, with D possibly being TRBD1 (5 bases). The CDR3 length is 16 residues. The V gene lost 2 bases and the J gene lost 0 bases, with 11 bases spanning the gap. The V gene's germline CDR1 is MNHEY and CDR2 SVGAGI. CDR3 sequence (DNA): TGTGCCAGCAGTTACGGTTGGGGGGGCTCTGGAAACACCATATATTTT. This translates into CASSYGWGGSGNTIYF.

The V gene is TRBV5-1, the J gene TRBJ2-1; D gene unclear. CDR1 and CDR2 (germline): SGHRS, YFSETQ. This CDR3 is 16 amino acids long. Trimming left V 0 bases short and J 0 bases short, with 10 bases between. CDR3 amino acids: CASSLVALGSYNEQFF. The CDR3 region has the DNA TGCGCCAGCAGCTTGGTGGCCCTAGGCTCCTACAATGAGCAGTTCTTC.

V usage is TRBV6-5 and J usage is TRBJ2-3; possibly TRBD2 for D (6 bases). The germline V gene has CDR1 MNHEY and CDR2 SVGAGI. This CDR3 is 14 amino acids long. V was clipped by 6 bases and J by 2 bases, with 12 bases between them. The chain's CDR3 is CASSRGLNTDTQYF. In nucleotides, the CDR3 is TGTGCCAGCAGCCGTGGACTAAACACAGATACGCAGTATTTT.

The chain links TRBV30 to TRBJ1-1; 11 nucleotides line up with TRBD1. This CDR3 is built from 15 residues. V trimming: 3 bases; J trimming: 1 base; junction bases outside the gene matches: 4. The germline CDR1 and CDR2 sequences are GTSNPN and SVGIG (reference sequence). The CDR3 loop is CAWSSGQGGNTEAFF. In nucleotides, the CDR3 is TGTGCCTGGAGCTCGGGACAGGGGGGGAACACTGAAGCTTTCTTT.

The chain recombines TRBV11-1 with TRBJ2-7, with 7 positions matching TRBD1. V dropped 6 bases and J dropped 3; count of bases not matched to a gene: 11. Germline V lookup: CDR1 SGHAT, CDR2 FQDESV (reference sequence). The CDR3 has 15 amino acids. The CDR3 loop is CASRRRDSGFYEQYF. CDR3 in DNA: TGTGCCAGCAGACGTCGGGACAGTGGGTTCTACGAGCAGTACTTC.

The CDR3 loop reads CASSPDLADTGELFF. CDR3 coding DNA: TGTGCCAGCAGCCCGGATCTAGCGGATACCGGGGAGCTGTTTTTT. This chain links TRBV9 with TRBJ2-2; 7 bases line up with TRBD2. This CDR3 has 15 residues. Losses at the gene ends were 4 bases for V and 5 bases for J; bases not matched to a gene: 8. CDR1 and CDR2 (germline): SGDLS, YYNGEE.

This clone has a handful of counts. The gene calls are TRBV9 and TRBJ1-6; 10 bases map to TRBD1. Looked up from germline, CDR1 is SGDLS and CDR2 is YYNGEE. V trimming: 3 bases; J trimming: 10 bases; junction bases outside the gene matches: 10. The CDR3 has 16 residues. For the CDR3, the DNA is TGTGCCAGCAGCGGACTTTCCGGGACAGGGGCCTCACCCCTCCACTTT. Translating gives CASSGLSGTGASPLHF.

The sample holds a few counts of this clone. The chain carries TRBV19 and TRBJ2-2; 8 bases are shared with TRBD2. This CDR3 spans 17 amino acids. CDR1 and CDR2 from the germline V gene are LNHDA and SQIVND (reference sequence). The V gene end was trimmed by 2 bases and the J gene end by 0 bases; junction bases not matched to a gene: 5. In DNA form, the CDR3 reads TGTGCCAGTAGTATACCCCCGGGACTAGCGAACACCGGGGAGCTGTTTTTT. Its translation: CASSIPPGLANTGELFF.

The J gene is TRBJ1-1, the V gene TRBV10-3; tentatively, D is TRBD1 (5 bases). Germline V lookup: CDR1 ENHRY, CDR2 SYGVKD. The CDR3 loop spans 14 amino acids. V was cut by 0 bases and J by 5 bases, with 10 bases left in between. The CDR3 sequence is CAISESAGGTEAFF. CDR3 sequence (DNA): TGTGCCATCAGTGAGTCGGCCGGGGGAACTGAAGCTTTCTTT.

This chain connects TRBV27 to TRBJ2-1; 8 positions match TRBD2. V trimming: 4 bases; J trimming: 4 bases; junction bases outside the gene matches: 9. Looked up from germline, CDR1 is MNHEY and CDR2 is SMNVEV (reference sequence). CDR3 length equals 16 residues. DNA for the CDR3: TGTGCCAGCAGTTCCCCAAGCACTAGCGGTTACAATGAGCAGTTCTTC. It yields the protein CASSSPSTSGYNEQFF.

This chain uses TRBV27 with TRBJ2-7; maybe TRBD2 (5 bases). The germline gives CDR1 MNHEY, CDR2 SMNVEV (reference sequence). The CDR3 has 16 residues. Trimming cost V 2 bases and J 5 bases, with 19 bases left between them. The CDR3 DNA reads as TGTGCCAGCAGTTTAAATGGGGTGGTAGCGAACGACGAGCAGTACTTC. Translation: CASSLNGVVANDEQYF.

The chain joins TRBV12-5 to TRBJ2-7; perhaps TRBD2 as D (5 bases). V dropped 1 base and J dropped 3 bases, with 10 bases sitting between them. The CDR3 length is 14 residues. In germline, CDR1 is LGHNT, CDR2 FRNRAP. CDR3 in DNA: TGTGCTAGTGGTTTGGGTTACGACTACTACGAGCAGTACTTC. This gives the protein CASGLGYDYYEQYF.

This chain connects TRBV19 to TRBJ2-1; 8 bases align to TRBD2. The J segment lost 6 bases and the V segment lost 4 bases, leaving 5 bases of the junction unmatched. The germline CDR1 and CDR2 sequences are LNHDA and SQIVND (reference sequence). This CDR3 region has 14 residues. The CDR3 reads CASSNGGLVNEQFF. CDR3 coding DNA: TGTGCCAGTAGTAACGGGGGACTAGTCAATGAGCAGTTCTTC.

The chain recombines TRBV7-2 with TRBJ2-2, with a possible D match to TRBD2 (5 bases). Trimming removed 3 bases at V and 0 bases at J, with 11 bases between. This CDR3 is built from 16 residues. Per the germline V gene, CDR1 is SGHTA and CDR2 is FQGNSA. CDR3 residues: CASSLEAATNTGELFF. CDR3 nucleotides: TGTGCCAGCAGCTTGGAGGCAGCAACGAACACCGGGGAGCTGTTTTTT.

V gene TRBV9 combines with J gene TRBJ1-4; maybe TRBD1 (5 bases). The CDR3 totals 14 residues. V shed 4 bases and J shed 5 bases, with 12 bases lying between them. Per germline, CDR1 SGDLS and CDR2 YYNGEE. CDR3 bases: TGTGCCAGCAGCCGGTCGGGGGGAAATGAAAAACTGTTTTTT. It codes for CASSRSGGNEKLFF.

The chain uses TRBV18 and TRBJ1-1; D is undetermined. Germline V gives CDR1 KGHSH, CDR2 LQKENI. CDR3 size: 13 residues. The germline V and J ends were trimmed by 3 bases and 9 bases, with 14 bases remaining between them. Here the CDR3 DNA reads TGTGCCAGCTCACCCGGGTCCCGGCCCCAAGCTTTCTTT. Translation gives CASSPGSRPQAFF.

V gene TRBV7-3 combines with J gene TRBJ2-5, with 11 bases identical to TRBD2. Germline V lookup: CDR1 SGHTA, CDR2 FQGTGA. V was clipped by 5 bases and J by 4 bases; unmatched bases: 6. This CDR3 region has 15 residues. CDR3 bases: TGTGCCAGCAGCCGTAGCGGGAGGGCTGGAGAGACCCAGTACTTC. Translating it yields CASSRSGRAGETQYF.

The chain couples TRBV6-6 to TRBJ2-7, with 11 bases lining up with TRBD2. The CDR3 is 16 residues long. Germline CDR1 reads MNHNY; CDR2 reads SVGAGI (reference sequence). The V and J ends lost 5 bases and 1 base, in that order; junction bases with no gene match: 7. CDR3 DNA sequence: TGTGCCAGCAGTACAGGGACTAGCGGTATGTCCTACGAGCAGTACTTC. Translated, it gives CASSTGTSGMSYEQYF.